Shown below are 20 T cell receptor beta chains from a single sample sequenced in a study of T cell changes during pregnancy in multiple sclerosis. Assay used: immunoSEQ multiplex PCR; TCRdb lists only in-frame clones, some missing. Among 75,000 to 100,000 clones listed, about nine tenths were seen once. Source: peripheral blood, taken in the second trimester of pregnancy. The origin of the receptors is a female donor in good health, enrolled as a control in a pregnancy study.

The V gene is TRBV2, the J gene TRBJ1-4, with a possible D match to TRBD1 (6 bases). V shed 7 bases and J shed 6 bases, with 15 bases lying between them. Germline assignment: CDR1 SNHLY and CDR2 FYNNEI. The CDR3 extends over 14 amino acids. As DNA, the CDR3 is TGTGCCAGCACTGACGGGGGGGCAGATGAAAAACTGTTTTTT. Its translation: CASTDGGADEKLFF.

V is TRBV5-4 and J is TRBJ2-6; 9 bases fit TRBD1. This CDR3 comprises 17 residues. J lost 0 bases, V lost 5 bases, and 6 bases had no gene match. The germline V gene has CDR1 SGHNT and CDR2 YYREEE (reference sequence). CDR3 sequence reads: CASSPGTGPSGANVLTF. The DNA for the CDR3 is TGTGCCAGCAGTCCCGGGACAGGGCCCTCTGGGGCCAACGTCCTGACTTTC.

Only one count was recorded for this clone. The chain recombines TRBV15 with TRBJ2-7; 12 bases line up with TRBD1. Germline V gene lookup returns CDR1 LNHNV and CDR2 YYDKDF (reference sequence). Trimming took 5 bases from V and 5 from J; bases not matched to a gene: 4. The CDR3 has 14 amino acids. The CDR3 here is CATSPGDRGHEQYF. CDR3 in DNA: TGTGCCACCAGCCCTGGGGACAGGGGGCACGAGCAGTACTTC.

This chain connects TRBV7-8 to TRBJ2-1, with D perhaps matching TRBD2 (5 bases). CDR3 length equals 15 residues. Deletions cut 5 bases from V and 4 bases from J, with 15 bases between. The germline gives CDR1 SGHVS, CDR2 FQNEAQ. The CDR3 DNA reads TGTGCCAGCAGCGAGGTCCGAGACTATTACAATGAGCAGTTCTTC. Amino acid sequence: CASSEVRDYYNEQFF.

The chain recombines TRBV5-1 with TRBJ1-2, with a weak D call TRBD1 (5 bases). This CDR3 comprises 14 residues. CDR1 and CDR2 from the germline V gene are SGHRS and YFSETQ. Between the trimmed V and J ends, which lost 0 bases and 3 bases, there was a span of 9 bases. The CDR3 loop reads CASSLGGGDYGYTF. The CDR3 region has the DNA TGCGCCAGCAGCTTGGGGGGGGGAGACTATGGCTACACCTTC.

This clone has only one observation. In nucleotides, the CDR3 is TGTGCCAGCGCAGGCGGGAATCAGCCCCAGCATTTT. Amino acid sequence: CASAGGNQPQHF. This chain connects TRBV6-6 to TRBJ1-5; D gene uncertain. The CDR3 runs 12 residues. CDR1 and CDR2 from the germline V gene are MNHNY and SVGAGI (reference sequence). The V end lost 8 bases, the J end lost 4 bases, and 9 bases lay between the germline ends.

The V and J genes are TRBV4-1 and TRBJ2-5; possibly TRBD2 for D (6 bases). The CDR3 contains 16 residues. The V gene lost 4 bases and the J gene lost 3 bases, with 18 bases spanning the gap. Per germline, CDR1 MGHRA and CDR2 YSYEKL. CDR3 coding DNA: TGCGCCAGCAGCCGGCCCGAGGGAGGTAGCGAAGAGACCCAGTACTTC. Its protein is CASSRPEGGSEETQYF.

The chain combines TRBV19 with TRBJ1-2, with D perhaps TRBD1 (6 bases). The CDR3 extends over 15 amino acids. V was trimmed by 8 bases and J by 2 bases, leaving 18 bases between them. CDR1 LNHDA and CDR2 SQIVND come from the germline V gene (reference sequence). CDR3 sequence reads: CASQEQGLLNYGYTF. The CDR3, as DNA: TGTGCCAGTCAAGAACAGGGACTACTAAACTATGGCTACACCTTC.

The chain is built from TRBV5-1 and TRBJ2-1; TRBD2 might be the D (5 bases). The CDR3 spans 15 residues. Germline CDR1 is SGHRS and CDR2 is YFSETQ. Trimming took off 1 base at V and 1 base at J, with 9 bases between the two ends. The CDR3 loop is CASSLRGESYNEQFF. DNA for the CDR3: TGCGCCAGCAGCTTGCGGGGAGAATCCTACAATGAGCAGTTCTTC.

The count of this clone is one. This rearrangement joins TRBV7-6 to TRBJ1-1; 9 positions agree with TRBD1. Germline assignment: CDR1 SGHVS and CDR2 FNYEAQ. The CDR3 totals 14 residues. Trimming cost V 5 bases and J 5 bases; bases outside gene matches: 6. CDR3 amino acids: CASSAGQGSTEAFF. CDR3 DNA: TGTGCCAGCAGCGCGGGACAGGGATCGACTGAAGCTTTCTTT.

V and J are TRBV15 and TRBJ2-7; a possible D gene is TRBD2 (6 bases). This CDR3 contains 14 residues. V lost 1 base and J lost 3, with 10 bases in between. Germline lookup yields CDR1 LNHNV and CDR2 YYDKDF (reference sequence). The CDR3 protein is CATSRGGVGYEQYF. The CDR3 bases are TGTGCCACCAGCAGAGGGGGGGTCGGCTACGAGCAGTACTTC.

Notes on this clone: Mismatch with germline at one junction end may stem from a read error. The gene calls are TRBV30 and TRBJ2-7, with 7 bases matching TRBD1. Germline CDR1 and CDR2: GTSNPN and SVGIG (reference sequence). This CDR3 spans 15 amino acids. CDR3 loop: CAWSGARQGSNEQYF. As DNA, the CDR3 is TGTGCCTGGAGTGGGGCGAGACAGGGCTCCAACGAGCAGTACTTC.

The gene calls are TRBV9 and TRBJ2-6; 10 bases match TRBD1. The J segment lost 4 bases and the V segment lost 3 bases, leaving 10 bases of the junction unmatched. Germline V lookup: CDR1 SGDLS, CDR2 YYNGEE. The CDR3 sequence is 18 residues long. The CDR3 nucleotides are TGTGCCAGCAGCGCTTCCGGGACAGGGGCAGGAGGGGCCAACGTCCTGACTTTC. This translates into CASSASGTGAGGANVLTF.

This sequence joins TRBV5-4 and TRBJ1-1; 7 bases fit TRBD1. From germline, CDR1 is SGHNT and CDR2 YYREEE (reference sequence). This CDR3 contains 12 residues. The junction had 5 bases not matched to a gene; V was cut back by 4 bases and J by 8 bases. CDR3: CASSPMDREAFF. For the CDR3, the DNA is TGTGCCAGCAGCCCGATGGACAGGGAAGCTTTCTTT.

The genes are TRBV7-6 and TRBJ2-7; 8 bases match TRBD2. CDR1 is SGHVS, CDR2 FNYEAQ, per germline. The V segment lost 5 bases and the J segment 6 bases; nucleotides outside the gene matches: 12. The CDR3 runs 15 residues. Here the CDR3 reads CASSRPGSGSGEQYF. In DNA, the CDR3 is TGTGCCAGCAGCCGCCCCGGAAGCGGGAGTGGCGAGCAGTACTTC.

There are a few counts of this clone. The J gene is TRBJ1-1, the V gene TRBV29-1; D unresolved. Trimming left V 6 bases short and J 5 bases short, with 13 bases between. Germline V gene data show CDR1 as SQVTM and CDR2 as ANQGSEA. This CDR3 contains 12 residues. The CDR3 sequence: CSVSGLMTEAFF. In nucleotides, the CDR3 is TGCAGCGTCTCAGGACTGATGACTGAAGCTTTCTTT.

J is TRBJ2-7 and V is TRBV19; 8 bases align to TRBD1. The CDR3 length is 15 residues. CDR1 is LNHDA and CDR2 is SQIVND in the germline V gene (reference sequence). The V and J ends lost 6 bases and 4 bases, in that order; junction bases with no gene match: 11. CDR3 DNA: TGTGCCAGTAGGTCCATTGACAGGGGATCATACGAGCAGTACTTC. It specifies CASRSIDRGSYEQYF.

The chain couples TRBV27 to TRBJ2-2, with D perhaps matching TRBD1 (5 bases). Trimming stripped 5 bases from V and 5 bases from J, with 9 bases between. CDR1 and CDR2 (germline): MNHEY, SMNVEV (reference sequence). The CDR3 covers 13 residues. The CDR3 loop reads CASSTRETGELFF. The DNA for the CDR3 is TGTGCCAGCAGTACCAGGGAAACCGGGGAGCTGTTTTTT.

J is TRBJ1-2 and V is TRBV7-9; maybe TRBD1 (5 bases). This CDR3 comprises 14 residues. The V gene lost 4 bases and the J gene lost 0 bases, with 9 bases spanning the gap. The germline gives CDR1 SEHNR, CDR2 FQNEAQ (reference sequence). In nucleotides, the CDR3 is TGTGCCAGCAGCTGGGGGGAAGCTAACTATGGCTACACCTTC. Protein product: CASSWGEANYGYTF.

This chain links TRBV5-8 with TRBJ2-7, with TRBD1 matching 9 bases. The CDR3 extends over 16 amino acids. V was clipped by 3 bases and J by 5 bases; unmatched bases: 12. Germline-derived CDR1 and CDR2 are SGHTS and YDEGEE. CDR3 region: CASSSFYRGTGNEQYF. Written as DNA, the CDR3 is TGTGCCAGCAGCTCATTCTACCGGGGGACAGGGAACGAGCAGTACTTC.